The source of this T cell receptor beta chain is a study of neurological immune-mediated disorders. The table lists this clonotype with many counts. Time point described: longitudinal time-point 2. Trimming removed 4 bases from V and 6 bases from J; junction bases left unmatched: 10. CDR1 and CDR2 from the germline V gene are LGHNA and YNFKEQ. This CDR3 comprises 16 residues. TCRdb re-called the 5' RACE reads with MiXCR, one entry per CDR3 protein. The sample has more than 55,000 distinct CDR3 sequences, more than 7.5% seen once; the top ten hold 9.5% to 15%. The sequence came from a man aged 25 to 45 in good health. V and J are TRBV4-2 and TRBJ2-3; 10 nucleotides line up with TRBD2. Input material: PBMCs. CDR3 sequence reads: CASSRGASGSLDTQYF. The CDR3 region has the DNA TGTGCCAGCAGCCGAGGGGCTAGCGGGAGTTTGGATACGCAGTATTTT.